Below, one T cell receptor (beta chain) is given with its context. Its target is unknown. The sample comes from a study of T cells in women clearing cervical HPV infection. Study information: Controls gave blood once infection was undetectable; cases at lesion identification. Cases' blood sampling followed lesion detection by median approximately 150 days (90 to 200). HLA type stays a possible confounder, typing being limited.

Measured with immunoSEQ multiplex PCR; TCRdb has only the in-frame clones, and not every one. The repertoire table contains about 36,000 clones. Study findings and constraints: CIN3+ cases had significantly higher TCR richness than controls; evenness did not differ.

The sample consisted of blood buffy coat. The sequence came from a woman between 18 and 70 years old with a cervical HPV16 infection that either progressed to CIN3+ or cleared (not recorded which).

The covered CDR3 bases are TGTGCCAGCAGTGAAGCGGGCCAGGCCTATGGC. Translated, it gives CASSEAGQAYG. The complete CDR3 reads CASSEAGQAYGYTF. V and J are TRBV6-1 and TRBJ1-2; no reliable D call. With the read ending 3 residues before the CDR3 end, the germline J gene is used to fill in that end. CDR1 and CDR2 (germline): MNHNS, SASEGT. CDR3 size: 14 residues. The V end was cut by 0 bases, the J end by 4 bases, with 9 bases between.